The entry below gives a single T cell receptor (beta chain) sequence along with its context. RNA transcripts were the template, and TCR beta CDR3 regions were amplified from them. First-round RT-PCR used HTBI primers; second-round multiplex PCR followed. TCRdb reanalysed the multiplex PCR reads using MiXCR and keeps one entry per CDR3 protein. The sample includes roughly 600,000 distinct CDR3 sequences, under 45% of them seen just once. This entry belongs to a study of Graves' ophthalmopathy and Graves' hyperthyroidism. This CDR3 has 10 residues. Trimming took off 7 bases at V and 2 bases at J, with 6 bases between the two ends. Germline CDR1 is SQVTM and CDR2 is ANQGSEA.

Sequencing was performed on peripheral blood or thyroid tissue (not recorded which). This TCR derives from an adult man with Graves' hyperthyroidism. The V call is TRBV29-1, the J call TRBJ2-7; TRBD2 is a possible D gene (6 bases). The CDR3 sequence is CSGGAYEQYF. CDR3 in DNA: TGCAGCGGGGGGGCCTACGAGCAGTACTTC.